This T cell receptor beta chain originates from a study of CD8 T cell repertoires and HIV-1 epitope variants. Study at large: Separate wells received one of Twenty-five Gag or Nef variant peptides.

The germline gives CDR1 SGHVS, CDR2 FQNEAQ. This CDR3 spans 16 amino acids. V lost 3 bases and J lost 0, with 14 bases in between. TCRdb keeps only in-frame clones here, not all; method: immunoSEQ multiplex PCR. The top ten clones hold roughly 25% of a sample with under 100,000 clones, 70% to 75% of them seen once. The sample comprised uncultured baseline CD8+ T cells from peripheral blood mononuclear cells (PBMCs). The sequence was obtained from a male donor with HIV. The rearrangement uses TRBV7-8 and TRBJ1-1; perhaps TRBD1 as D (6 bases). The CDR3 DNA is TGTGCCAGCAGCTTCTCTGTGAGGGACATGAACACTGAAGCTTTCTTT. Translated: CASSFSVRDMNTEAFF.